The clone carrying this T cell receptor (beta chain) was seen ten or more times. What it binds is not known. The sample belongs to a study of T cells in Graves' hyperthyroidism and ophthalmopathy. Study findings and constraints: Model-based prediction identified ophthalmopathy a median around 6.5 months prior to its onset.

What was amplified from RNA transcripts were TCR beta CDR3 regions. Primed by the HTBI set, a first-round RT-PCR was run on the TCR CDR3. TCRdb passed the multiplex PCR reads through MiXCR, listing each CDR3 protein once. Altogether over 400,000 distinct CDR3 sequences are present, about 20% being singletons, with the ten largest covering approximately 49%. The length of the CDR3 is 15 residues. Unmatched junction bases numbered 7, after V lost 5 bases and J lost 6 bases. Germline lookup yields CDR1 MNHEY and CDR2 SMNVEV (reference sequence). The specimen sequenced was blood. The origin of this receptor is a woman between 70 and 85 years old with Graves' ophthalmopathy. The V and J genes are TRBV27 and TRBJ2-1; 10 bases match TRBD2. CDR3 nucleotide sequence: TGTGCCAGCAGTACGCTAGCGGGAGTGTTCAATGAGCAGTTCTTC. Translated, it gives CASSTLAGVFNEQFF.